What follows describes a single T cell receptor (beta chain). V was cut by 3 bases and J by 2 bases, with 7 bases left in between. The CDR3 sequence is 14 residues long. Germline-derived CDR1 and CDR2 are LNHDA and SQIVND (reference sequence). Source study methods: Nucleated cell counts were estimated from reference gene primer amplification. Method: immunoSEQ multiplex PCR; TCRdb's copy keeps in-frame clones and lacks some. The DNA gave D and trimming, while V, J and clone size come from that table. The sample carries 150,000 to 200,000 clones, 80% to 95% recorded once. This record comes from a study of blood T cell repertoires in COVID-19. At the level of the study: The United States, Italy and Spain supplied acute and convalescent COVID-19 samples. PBMCs, B-cell-depleted T cells, or T cells were the source of the cDNA or gDNA that made up the material.

Seattle patient enrollment occurred during active infection, with longitudinal follow-up thereafter. This receptor was identified in a woman in her sixties or seventies with COVID-19, enrolled during active disease. Sequencing was carried out using peripheral blood. The chain is built from TRBV19 and TRBJ1-4, with D uncertain. DNA for the CDR3: TGTGCCAGTAGTATGGGCAGCACTAATGAAAAACTGTTTTTT. It specifies CASSMGSTNEKLFF.